This T cell receptor (beta chain) was captured in a study of prognosis after radiotherapy for stage I lung cancer. Genomic DNA yielded TCR beta CDR3, amplified by two-round multiplex PCR. The first PCR round targeted every TRBV and TRBJ gene with specific primers. TCRdb analysed the multiplex PCR reads with MiXCR anew, one entry per CDR3 protein. Of about 12,000 distinct CDR3 sequences listed, nearly 55% are singletons. Germline CDR1 KGHDR, CDR2 SFDVKD. Unmatched junction bases numbered 7, after V lost 0 bases and J lost 13 bases. The CDR3 runs 15 residues. This clonotype was sampled from a donor over 45 with non-small cell lung cancer. This sample comprised PBMCs, obtained before or after stereotactic body radiation therapy (not recorded which). The genes are TRBV24-1 and TRBJ2-1, with 11 bases fitting TRBD2. The CDR3 nucleotides are TGTGCCACCAGTGATTTGCGGCTAGCGGGGGGTCTTCAGTTCTTC. Residues: CATSDLRLAGGLQFF.